Listed below are T cell receptor beta chains from one sample, sequenced in a study of blood T cells in healthy people across ages. TCRdb reprocessed the 5' RACE reads via MiXCR and lists one record per CDR3 protein. The sample has about 1.4 million distinct CDR3 sequences; roughly 64% are singletons. The sample comprised blood. Source of these receptors: a man in his late teens or twenties in good health. Each CDR3 is given with its conserved first and last residue. D genes are given only for firm matches. Not all rows give a size; the values are once, few, many and, for expanded clones, a class.

>TRBJ1-2|TRBV29-1|-|-
CSVVQGAVGGYTF
TGCAGCGTTGTGCAGGGAGCAGTCGGTGGCTACACCTTC
>TRBJ1-4|TRBV6-6|-|-
CASRQRETRGLGEKLFF
TGTGCCAGCAGGCAAAGGGAAACCAGGGGTCTGGGTGAAAAACTGTTTTTT
>TRBJ2-3|TRBV6-5|few|-
CASMVADTQYF
TGTGCCAGCATGGTTGCAGATACGCAGTATTTT
>TRBJ2-1|TRBV11-2|-|-
CASSPPYESDKYNEQFF
TGTGCCAGCAGCCCTCCCTACGAGTCCGACAAATACAATGAGCAGTTCTTC
>TRBJ2-7|TRBV3-1|-|-
CASSQPTAYEQYF
TGTGCCAGCAGCCAACCGACCGCCTACGAGCAGTACTTC
>TRBJ2-5|TRBV9|few|-
CASSGRYQETQYF
TGTGCCAGCAGCGGCCGTTACCAAGAGACCCAGTACTTC
>TRBJ2-3|TRBV11-3|-|-
CASSLVGAADTQYF
TGTGCCAGCAGCTTAGTCGGCGCCGCAGATACGCAGTATTTT
>TRBJ2-5|TRBV28|-|-
CASALIQQETQYF
TGTGCCAGCGCTTTAATCCAACAGGAGACCCAGTACTTC
>TRBJ2-1|TRBV27|-|-
CASSFKVLDEQFF
TGTGCCAGCAGTTTTAAGGTTTTGGATGAGCAGTTCTTC
>TRBJ1-2|TRBV6-6|few|TRBD1
CASRRTGGNYGYTF
TGTGCCAGCAGGAGGACAGGGGGTAACTATGGCTACACCTTC
>TRBJ1-5|TRBV6-5|-|-
CASSPGTWSNQPQHF
TGTGCCAGCAGTCCCGGGACCTGGAGCAATCAGCCCCAGCATTTT
>TRBJ2-2|TRBV12-3/TRBV12-4|-|-
CASSPPPGNTGELFF
TGTGCCAGCAGTCCACCCCCGGGGAACACCGGGGAGCTGTTTTTT
>TRBJ2-5|TRBV27|-|-
CASTEGTGRGTQYF
TGTGCCAGCACCGAGGGGACCGGAAGGGGGACCCAGTACTTC
>TRBJ2-5|TRBV20-1|-|-
CSARDPGETQYF
TGCAGTGCTAGAGATCCGGGGGAGACCCAGTACTTC
>TRBJ2-7|TRBV10-3|few|TRBD2
CAATARAGVHEQYF
TGTGCCGCCACTGCTAGGGCGGGAGTCCACGAGCAGTACTTC
>TRBJ1-2|TRBV5-6|-|TRBD1
CASSDQDRSYGYTF
TGTGCCAGCAGCGACCAGGACAGGAGCTATGGCTACACCTTC
>TRBJ2-7|TRBV4-2|-|TRBD2
CASSQDHGTRDYEQYF
TGTGCCAGCAGCCAAGATCACGGGACTAGAGACTACGAGCAGTACTTC
>TRBJ2-3|TRBV6-5|-|-
CASKEEAADTQYF
TGTGCCAGCAAGGAAGAGGCTGCAGATACGCAGTATTTT
>TRBJ2-7|TRBV29-1|few|-
CSALGDSFNYEQYF
TGCAGCGCCCTGGGGGACTCTTTTAACTACGAGCAGTACTTC
>TRBJ2-7|TRBV6-5|-|TRBD2
CASSYPLEGLVVYEQYF
TGTGCCAGCAGTTACCCTTTAGAGGGACTAGTGGTGTACGAGCAGTACTTC
>TRBJ1-2|TRBV20-1|-|-
CSGLDRGGSYGYTF
TGCAGTGGGTTGGACCGGGGCGGGAGCTATGGCTACACCTTC
>TRBJ2-7|TRBV6-6|-|-
CASRLSEFLYEQYF
TGTGCCAGCAGATTATCTGAGTTCCTCTACGAGCAGTACTTC
>TRBJ2-5|TRBV20-1|-|TRBD2
CSVTSESGWETQYF
TGCAGCGTGACTAGCGAGAGCGGTTGGGAGACCCAGTACTTC
>TRBJ2-7|TRBV30|-|-
CAWSPPQSIYEQYF
TGTGCCTGGAGTCCACCCCAAAGTATCTACGAGCAGTACTTC
>TRBJ1-2|TRBV6-6|-|-
CASLSSNYGYTF
TGTGCCAGCTTGTCATCTAACTATGGCTACACCTTC
>TRBJ2-7|TRBV3-1|-|-
CASSQSRQPYEQYF
TGTGCCAGCAGCCAATCCCGACAGCCCTACGAGCAGTACTTC
>TRBJ1-1|TRBV4-2|-|-
CASSQDSGTEAFF
TGTGCCAGCAGCCAAGATTCGGGAACTGAAGCTTTCTTT